This TCR beta chain was identified in a study of T cells in Graves' hyperthyroidism and ophthalmopathy. Findings and caveats of the study: Ophthalmopathy and stable hyperthyroidism were told apart by a 13 V-J model. In the blood, most expanded thyroid clonotypes above 0.001 appeared as well.

PBMCs stemmed from less than 13 ml fresh peripheral blood. The CDR3 consists of 15 residues. Trimming stripped 3 bases from V and 3 bases from J, with 12 bases between. TCR beta CDR3 sequences were amplified from RNA transcripts. HTBI primers were employed in a first-round RT-PCR of the TCR CDR3. TCRdb itself ran the multiplex PCR reads through MiXCR, one entry per CDR3 protein. The sample has 400,000 to 600,000 distinct CDR3 sequences; less than 25% are singletons. This clonotype was detected many times. What it binds is unknown. The chain employs TRBV12-3 or TRBV12-4 and TRBJ1-5; perhaps TRBD1 as D (5 bases). Sequenced: blood. This TCR derives from a man younger than 35 with Graves' hyperthyroidism. CDR3 DNA: TGTGCCAGCAGTTTTACGGGGGATTCCAATCAGCCCCAGCATTTT. It is translated as CASSFTGDSNQPQHF.